This paragraph reports one T cell receptor beta chain. The target antigen is unknown. UMIs and sample barcodes were carried by the TCR alpha and TCR beta cDNA libraries that 5'RACE produced using constant-segment primers. TCRdb re-called the 5' RACE reads through MiXCR, storing one row per CDR3 protein. The table has under 700,000 distinct CDR3 sequences, about a fifth seen once; the top ten hold around 12%. This record comes from a study of T-cell memory formation after mild COVID-19. Study in general: In these data, TCR clusters were largely donor specific.

Whole-study results and caveats: Later expanders leaned CD4+, whereas clones that contracted between day 15 and 85 were balanced CD4/CD8. Memory sampled before infection contained some responding clones, suggesting cross-reactive memory joined.

With V trimmed by 8 bases and J by 8 bases, 14 bases remained unmatched. CDR3 length: 15 amino acids. Per the germline V gene, CDR1 is ENHRY and CDR2 is SYGVKD. The sequencing input was PBMCs or a T cell subset sorted from them (not recorded which). This TCR was sampled from an adult woman who had mild COVID-19 (a few samples of this study predate the infection). Cell type and time point are not known. The chain recombines TRBV10-3 with TRBJ2-4; 8 nucleotides match TRBD2. The CDR3 loop is CAIGSGRSGPDIQYF. CDR3 DNA sequence: TGTGCCATCGGCAGCGGGAGATCCGGCCCCGACATTCAGTACTTC.